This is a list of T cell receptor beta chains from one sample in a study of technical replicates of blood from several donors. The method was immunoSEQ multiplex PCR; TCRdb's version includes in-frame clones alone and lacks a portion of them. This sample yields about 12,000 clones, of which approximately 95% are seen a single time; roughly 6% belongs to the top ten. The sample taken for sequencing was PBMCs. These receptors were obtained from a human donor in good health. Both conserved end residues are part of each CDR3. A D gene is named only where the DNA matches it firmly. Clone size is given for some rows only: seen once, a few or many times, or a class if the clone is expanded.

cdr3_nt: TGTGCCAGCAGTAGAGGGGGAGACTACAATGAGCAGTTCTTC
cdr3_aa: CASSRGGDYNEQFF
v_call: TRBV6-1
d_call: .
clone_size: .
j_call: TRBJ2-1

cdr3_nt: TGCGCCAGCAGCACCGCAGGGGGCACAGATACGCAGTATTTT
cdr3_aa: CASSTAGGTDTQYF
v_call: TRBV5-1
d_call: .
clone_size: .
j_call: TRBJ2-3

cdr3_nt: TGTGCCAGCAGCTTTACAGGGGGCATAGGCTACACCTTC
cdr3_aa: CASSFTGGIGYTF
v_call: TRBV11-1
d_call: TRBD1
clone_size: .
j_call: TRBJ1-2

cdr3_nt: TGTGCCAGCAGCACGACAGGGGGCTCTTGGGACATTCAGTACTTC
cdr3_aa: CASSTTGGSWDIQYF
v_call: TRBV2
d_call: TRBD1
clone_size: .
j_call: TRBJ2-4

cdr3_nt: TGTGCCAGCAGCCACCCGCCAGTTTGGCGCGTCGGGGATACGCAGTATTTT
cdr3_aa: CASSHPPVWRVGDTQYF
v_call: TRBV7-9
d_call: .
clone_size: .
j_call: TRBJ2-3

cdr3_nt: TGTGCCAGCAGCATTGACAGGGGGCTCGGAAACACCATATATTTT
cdr3_aa: CASSIDRGLGNTIYF
v_call: TRBV7-6
d_call: TRBD1
clone_size: .
j_call: TRBJ1-3

cdr3_nt: TGTGCCAGCTCACAGGGACAGGGGAACACTGAAGCTTTCTTT
cdr3_aa: CASSQGQGNTEAFF
v_call: TRBV18
d_call: TRBD1
clone_size: .
j_call: TRBJ1-1

cdr3_nt: TGTGCCAGCAGCAACATAGCGGGAGCAGGAGAGCAGTTCTTC
cdr3_aa: CASSNIAGAGEQFF
v_call: TRBV11-2
d_call: TRBD2
clone_size: .
j_call: TRBJ2-1

cdr3_nt: TGTGCCAGCGGCCCTGGGCTAGCGGGAGGGGAGCAGTACTTC
cdr3_aa: CASGPGLAGGEQYF
v_call: TRBV25-1
d_call: TRBD2
clone_size: .
j_call: TRBJ2-7

cdr3_nt: TGTGCCAGCAGCGCCGACATCGAGGGTAAGCCCCAGCATTTT
cdr3_aa: CASSADIEGKPQHF
v_call: TRBV9
d_call: .
clone_size: once
j_call: TRBJ1-5

cdr3_nt: TGTGCCTGGAGTCTGTCAGTTACGAACACCGGGGAGCTGTTTTTT
cdr3_aa: CAWSLSVTNTGELFF
v_call: TRBV30
d_call: .
clone_size: .
j_call: TRBJ2-2

cdr3_nt: TGTGCCAGTTTGCGGGGGACCGGGGAGCTGTTTTTT
cdr3_aa: CASLRGTGELFF
v_call: TRBV19
d_call: TRBD2
clone_size: .
j_call: TRBJ2-2

cdr3_nt: TGTGCCAGTAGCCCAGGACAGAACTATGGCTACACCTTC
cdr3_aa: CASSPGQNYGYTF
v_call: TRBV19
d_call: .
clone_size: .
j_call: TRBJ1-2

cdr3_nt: TGTGCCAGCAGTGATATCCAGGGGGTGGATACGCAGTATTTT
cdr3_aa: CASSDIQGVDTQYF
v_call: TRBV6-1
d_call: TRBD1
clone_size: .
j_call: TRBJ2-3

cdr3_nt: TGTGCCAGCAGCGTACGGACTAGCGGATACACAGATACGCAGTATTTT
cdr3_aa: CASSVRTSGYTDTQYF
v_call: TRBV9
d_call: TRBD2
clone_size: once
j_call: TRBJ2-3

cdr3_nt: TGCAGCGCCTCGGGGGCAGGGGGCTCTGATACGCAGTATTTT
cdr3_aa: CSASGAGGSDTQYF
v_call: TRBV29-1
d_call: TRBD1
clone_size: few
j_call: TRBJ2-3

cdr3_nt: TGTGCCAGTAGTATTCGTGAAGGGGTAACTGGGGCCAACGTCCTGACTTTC
cdr3_aa: CASSIREGVTGANVLTF
v_call: TRBV19
d_call: .
clone_size: once
j_call: TRBJ2-6

cdr3_nt: TGTGCCAGCAGGGTTCAGATCTCCTACAATGAGCAGTTCTTC
cdr3_aa: CASRVQISYNEQFF
v_call: TRBV11-2
d_call: .
clone_size: .
j_call: TRBJ2-1

cdr3_nt: TGTGCCAGTTCGGGCGGCCACGGGGGCACAGATACGCAGTATTTT
cdr3_aa: CASSGGHGGTDTQYF
v_call: TRBV19
d_call: .
clone_size: once
j_call: TRBJ2-3

cdr3_nt: TGTGCCAGCAGCTCTCGGGAGGGGGCCTACAATGAGCAGTTCTTC
cdr3_aa: CASSSREGAYNEQFF
v_call: TRBV11-2
d_call: TRBD2
clone_size: .
j_call: TRBJ2-1

cdr3_nt: TGTGCCAGCAGTTCAGGACTAGCGGTATACGAGCAGTACTTC
cdr3_aa: CASSSGLAVYEQYF
v_call: TRBV27
d_call: TRBD2
clone_size: .
j_call: TRBJ2-7

cdr3_nt: TGTGCCATCGATAGCTCCTACAATGAGCAGTTCTTC
cdr3_aa: CAIDSSYNEQFF
v_call: TRBV2
d_call: .
clone_size: .
j_call: TRBJ2-1

cdr3_nt: TGTGCCAGCAGTTACGGGACAGGGGGTTATGGCTACACCTTC
cdr3_aa: CASSYGTGGYGYTF
v_call: TRBV6-5
d_call: TRBD1
clone_size: .
j_call: TRBJ1-2

cdr3_nt: TGTGCCAGTAGCCCCGGACAGGGCGGCGGCTATGGCTACACCTTC
cdr3_aa: CASSPGQGGGYGYTF
v_call: TRBV19
d_call: TRBD1
clone_size: .
j_call: TRBJ1-2

cdr3_nt: TGTGCCAGCAGTTCAACCCCATCTTCACTAGCGGGAGTCTTAGATACGCAGTATTTT
cdr3_aa: CASSSTPSSLAGVLDTQYF
v_call: TRBV27
d_call: TRBD2
clone_size: .
j_call: TRBJ2-3

cdr3_nt: TGTGCCAGCAGCACGGGACAGGGAGGTGAAAAACTGTTTTTT
cdr3_aa: CASSTGQGGEKLFF
v_call: TRBV5-4
d_call: TRBD1
clone_size: .
j_call: TRBJ1-4

cdr3_nt: TGCGCCAGCAACTCCGGGGGGTGGGAGGAGACCCAGTACTTC
cdr3_aa: CASNSGGWEETQYF
v_call: TRBV5-1
d_call: TRBD2
clone_size: .
j_call: TRBJ2-5

cdr3_nt: TGTGCCAGCAGCCCATCCGGGACTATGGCCTACGAGCAGTACTTC
cdr3_aa: CASSPSGTMAYEQYF
v_call: TRBV27
d_call: TRBD2
clone_size: .
j_call: TRBJ2-7

cdr3_nt: TGTGCCAGCAGCTTGTTACACGATCCGGGACAAAATCAGCCCCAGCATTTT
cdr3_aa: CASSLLHDPGQNQPQHF
v_call: TRBV5-6
d_call: .
clone_size: .
j_call: TRBJ1-5

cdr3_nt: TGTGCTAGTGGTTTGTTGACGCCAGGCGGGTTTTCTGGGGCCAACGTCCTGACTTTC
cdr3_aa: CASGLLTPGGFSGANVLTF
v_call: TRBV12-5
d_call: .
clone_size: .
j_call: TRBJ2-6

cdr3_nt: TGTGCCAGCAGTCCCCTCCGGGAGTTGGACAATGAGCAGTTCTTC
cdr3_aa: CASSPLRELDNEQFF
v_call: TRBV12-1
d_call: .
clone_size: .
j_call: TRBJ2-1

cdr3_nt: TGCGCCAGCAGCTTGGGACAGGGAAGCTCCTACGAGCAGTACTTC
cdr3_aa: CASSLGQGSSYEQYF
v_call: TRBV5-1
d_call: TRBD1
clone_size: .
j_call: TRBJ2-7

cdr3_nt: TGTGCCAGCAGCTTCGATACAGGGGGCGCAGGCTACACCTTC
cdr3_aa: CASSFDTGGAGYTF
v_call: TRBV11-2
d_call: TRBD1
clone_size: .
j_call: TRBJ1-2

cdr3_nt: TGTGCCAGCAGCCCTTCTTACGAGCAGTACTTC
cdr3_aa: CASSPSYEQYF
v_call: TRBV7-2
d_call: .
clone_size: .
j_call: TRBJ2-7

cdr3_nt: TGTGCCAGCGACGAGGGACAGGTAAGCTGGGCCCAGCATTTT
cdr3_aa: CASDEGQVSWAQHF
v_call: TRBV28
d_call: TRBD1
clone_size: .
j_call: TRBJ1-5

cdr3_nt: TGTGCCAGCAGCTCCATGGCGGGTGAGCAGTTCTTC
cdr3_aa: CASSSMAGEQFF
v_call: TRBV7-9
d_call: .
clone_size: .
j_call: TRBJ2-1

cdr3_nt: TGTGCCAGCAGTGGGGGACTAGCGGGAGTTAGCAATGAGCAGTTCTTC
cdr3_aa: CASSGGLAGVSNEQFF
v_call: TRBV28
d_call: TRBD2
clone_size: .
j_call: TRBJ2-1

cdr3_nt: TGTGCTAGTGGTTTGGTACGTGGACTAGCCCTGGGTTGGAGGTTGAACAATGAGCAGTTCTTC
cdr3_aa: CASGLVRGLALGWRLNNEQFF
v_call: TRBV12-5
d_call: TRBD2
clone_size: .
j_call: TRBJ2-1

cdr3_nt: TGTGCCAGTAGTACCTGGGACAGGGCCCATGAAAAACTGTTTTTT
cdr3_aa: CASSTWDRAHEKLFF
v_call: TRBV19
d_call: TRBD1
clone_size: .
j_call: TRBJ1-4

cdr3_nt: TGTGCCAGCAGCTCCGACAGGGAATCTGGAAACACCATATATTTT
cdr3_aa: CASSSDRESGNTIYF
v_call: TRBV7-9
d_call: TRBD1
clone_size: .
j_call: TRBJ1-3

cdr3_nt: TGTGCCAGCTATACCGCCGGGGGAACTAATGAAAAACTGTTTTTT
cdr3_aa: CASYTAGGTNEKLFF
v_call: TRBV28
d_call: .
clone_size: .
j_call: TRBJ1-4

cdr3_nt: TGTGCCAGCAGCTCTCGCTCGGGAGAGGAATACTCCTACGAGCAGTACTTC
cdr3_aa: CASSSRSGEEYSYEQYF
v_call: TRBV7-9
d_call: .
clone_size: .
j_call: TRBJ2-7

cdr3_nt: TGTGCCTGGAGTCAAAAGGGCGGGAGAACGTACGAGCAGTACTTC
cdr3_aa: CAWSQKGGRTYEQYF
v_call: TRBV30
d_call: TRBD2
clone_size: once
j_call: TRBJ2-7

cdr3_nt: TGTGCCAGTAGTGGGAGGCGTAATGAAAAACTGTTTTTT
cdr3_aa: CASSGRRNEKLFF
v_call: TRBV19
d_call: .
clone_size: .
j_call: TRBJ1-4

cdr3_nt: TGTGCCAGCAGCTTATCGGGACAGGGGGCGTGGGGCTACACCTTC
cdr3_aa: CASSLSGQGAWGYTF
v_call: TRBV7-8
d_call: TRBD1
clone_size: .
j_call: TRBJ1-2

cdr3_nt: TGTGCCAGCATAGAGCTAGCGGGAGTCCCCGGGGAGCTGTTTTTT
cdr3_aa: CASIELAGVPGELFF
v_call: TRBV7-6
d_call: TRBD2
clone_size: .
j_call: TRBJ2-2

cdr3_nt: TGTGCTAGTGGTTTGGTGCTACAGGGGTCCGACGGCTACACCTTC
cdr3_aa: CASGLVLQGSDGYTF
v_call: TRBV12-5
d_call: TRBD1
clone_size: .
j_call: TRBJ1-2

cdr3_nt: TGCGCCAGCAGCTTCGAGGGCAATCAGCCCCAGCATTTT
cdr3_aa: CASSFEGNQPQHF
v_call: TRBV5-1
d_call: .
clone_size: .
j_call: TRBJ1-5

cdr3_nt: TGTGCCAGCAGTTTCGGGACAAGGAGCAATCAGCCCCAGCATTTT
cdr3_aa: CASSFGTRSNQPQHF
v_call: TRBV28
d_call: .
clone_size: once
j_call: TRBJ1-5

cdr3_nt: TGTGCCTGGAGTCCAAAAGCGGGGTGGGGGTACAATGAGCAGTTCTTC
cdr3_aa: CAWSPKAGWGYNEQFF
v_call: TRBV30
d_call: TRBD2
clone_size: .
j_call: TRBJ2-1

cdr3_nt: TGTGCCAGCAGTGCGACAGGGCGGTATGAAAAACTGTTTTTT
cdr3_aa: CASSATGRYEKLFF
v_call: TRBV2
d_call: TRBD1
clone_size: .
j_call: TRBJ1-4

cdr3_nt: TGTGCCAGCAGTTATGGACAGGCGAACACTGAAGCTTTCTTT
cdr3_aa: CASSYGQANTEAFF
v_call: TRBV27
d_call: TRBD1
clone_size: .
j_call: TRBJ1-1

cdr3_nt: TGTGCCAGCAGCTTTGGAGGGAGCCAAAATGAGCAGTTCTTC
cdr3_aa: CASSFGGSQNEQFF
v_call: TRBV11-3
d_call: .
clone_size: .
j_call: TRBJ2-1

cdr3_nt: TGTGCCAGCAGCCAAGACACACTCCGAGCGGGAGGGCCGCCAGATACGCAGTATTTT
cdr3_aa: CASSQDTLRAGGPPDTQYF
v_call: TRBV4-2
d_call: TRBD2
clone_size: once
j_call: TRBJ2-3

cdr3_nt: TGCGCCAGCAGTGTAGGCGGGAACACAGATACGCAGTATTTT
cdr3_aa: CASSVGGNTDTQYF
v_call: TRBV10-1
d_call: .
clone_size: .
j_call: TRBJ2-3